The 31 T cell receptor beta chains listed next were all sequenced from one sample in a study of blood T cell repertoires in COVID-19. Assay used: immunoSEQ multiplex PCR; TCRdb lists only in-frame clones, some missing. The profile covers hundreds of thousands of clones, with approximately 86% appearing a single time and over 10% taken by the ten largest. Sample: peripheral blood. All receptors derive from a woman in her sixties or seventies with COVID-19, enrolled during active disease.

The chain carries TRBV24-1 and TRBJ1-2; 10 bases agree with TRBD1. V lost 12 bases and J lost 3; bases outside the gene matches: 9. From germline, CDR1 is KGHDR and CDR2 SFDVKD. The CDR3 consists of 14 residues. The CDR3 nucleotides are TGTGCCTCAGCAGGGACAGGGGAGGACTATGGCTACACCTTC. The encoded protein is CASAGTGEDYGYTF.

This sequence joins TRBV9 and TRBJ2-1; 13 bases match TRBD2. The V gene end was trimmed by 4 bases and the J gene end by 0 bases; junction bases not matched to a gene: 7. Per the germline V gene, CDR1 is SGDLS and CDR2 is YYNGEE. CDR3 length: 18 amino acids. The CDR3, as DNA: TGTGCCAGCAGCCCTCGGACTAGCGGGGGAAACTCCTACAATGAGCAGTTCTTC. It codes for CASSPRTSGGNSYNEQFF.

This chain joins TRBV29-1 and TRBJ1-4, with TRBD1 matching 8 bases. Germline loops: CDR1 SQVTM, CDR2 ANQGSEA. The CDR3 sequence is 13 residues long. After removal of 7 bases from V and 3 bases from J, the junction contained 4 bases not matched to a gene. CDR3 sequence reads: CSAQGAPNEKLFF. In DNA form, the CDR3 reads TGCAGCGCGCAGGGGGCGCCTAATGAAAAACTGTTTTTT.

The chain uses TRBV7-9 and TRBJ2-7, with 12 bases that match TRBD2. The CDR3 is made up of 16 amino acids. Losses at the gene ends were 6 bases for V and 3 bases for J; bases not matched to a gene: 9. Germline CDR1 is SEHNR and CDR2 is FQNEAQ (reference sequence). The CDR3 DNA sequence: TGTGCCAGCAGGTCGACTAGCGGGGGCGACTACTACGAGCAGTACTTC. This codes for CASRSTSGGDYYEQYF.

The rearrangement joins TRBV24-1 to TRBJ2-1; 10 bases line up with TRBD2. Trimming removed 4 bases from V and 7 bases from J; junction bases left unmatched: 9. This CDR3 contains 16 residues. Germline CDR1 is KGHDR and CDR2 is SFDVKD. The CDR3 region has the DNA TGTGCCACCAGTGACTCCGGACTAGCGGATGGGAATGAGCAGTTCTTC. It is translated as CATSDSGLADGNEQFF.

This clone came up once. The V gene is TRBV27, the J gene TRBJ1-2; the D gene is possibly TRBD1 (5 bases). Germline loops: CDR1 MNHEY, CDR2 SMNVEV (reference sequence). V lost 7 bases and J lost 6, with 18 bases in between. The CDR3 covers 14 residues. The CDR3 here is CASTPRHGGDGYTF. CDR3 coding DNA: TGTGCCAGCACTCCAAGACACGGGGGGGATGGCTACACCTTC.

The V and J genes are TRBV7-3 and TRBJ2-1; the D gene is possibly TRBD1 (5 bases). This CDR3 has 14 amino acids. Deletions cut 5 bases from V and 7 bases from J, with 15 bases between. CDR1 and CDR2 (germline): SGHTA, FQGTGA. The CDR3 loop is CASSLLPQGNEQFF. The CDR3, as DNA: TGTGCCAGCAGCCTTTTGCCCCAGGGAAATGAGCAGTTCTTC.

The rearrangement uses TRBV2 and TRBJ1-2; tentative D call: TRBD1 (6 bases). This CDR3 has 13 residues. CDR1 is SNHLY and CDR2 is FYNNEI in the germline V gene. Trimming stripped 6 bases from V and 3 bases from J, with 11 bases between. CDR3 nucleotide sequence: TGTGCCAGCAGGTCGGACAGCTACTATGGCTACACCTTC. This encodes CASRSDSYYGYTF. Variable domain in full (rest from reference TRBV2 and TRBJ1-2): EPEVTQTPSHQVTQMGQEVILRCVPISNHLYFYWYRQILGQKVEFLVSFYNNEISEKSEIFDDQFSVERPDGSNFTLKIRSTKLEDSAMYFCASRSDSYYGYTFGSGTRLTVV.

This chain joins TRBV19 and TRBJ1-3; no firm D call. V gave up 5 bases and J gave up 7 bases, with 15 bases separating them. In germline, CDR1 is LNHDA, CDR2 SQIVND (reference sequence). The CDR3 loop spans 14 amino acids. CDR3 DNA: TGTGCCAGTAGTGCGGTGGAAGTGCGGAACACCATATATTTT. Protein: CASSAVEVRNTIYF. Together with reference TRBV19 and TRBJ1-3, the CDR3 gives the full variable domain: DGGITQSPKYLFRKEGQNVTLSCEQNLNHDAMYWYRQDPGQGLRLIYYSQIVNDFQKGDIAEGYSVSREKKESFPLTVTSAQKNPTAFYLCASSAVEVRNTIYFGEGSWLTVV.

This sequence joins TRBV24-1 and TRBJ2-2; a weak D match, TRBD2 (7 bases). Looked up from germline, CDR1 is KGHDR and CDR2 is SFDVKD. Trimming took off 6 bases at V and 2 bases at J, with 12 bases between the two ends. The CDR3 consists of 15 residues. DNA for the CDR3: TGTGCCACCAGTCTGCGGGGGACAAACACCGGGGAGCTGTTTTTT. Its protein is CATSLRGTNTGELFF.

CDR3 sequence (DNA): TGTGCCAGCACCTTCGGGACAGCCGCAAATGGCTACACCTTC. Residues: CASTFGTAANGYTF. V usage is TRBV7-2 and J usage is TRBJ1-2; 7 bases are a match to TRBD1. CDR1 is SGHTA and CDR2 is FQGNSA in the germline V gene. CDR3 length: 14 residues. The ends lost 7 bases at V and 6 bases at J; junction bases unmatched: 11.

The chain links TRBV27 to TRBJ1-1; TRBD1 aligns across 8 bases. The trim removed 4 bases at V and 6 bases at J, leaving 10 bases unmatched. Germline V CDR1 and CDR2: MNHEY, SMNVEV (reference sequence). The CDR3 length is 15 residues. This CDR3 reads CASSSQWTGQAEAFF. As DNA, the CDR3 is TGTGCCAGCAGTTCCCAATGGACAGGGCAGGCTGAAGCTTTCTTT.

The rearrangement uses TRBV24-1 and TRBJ1-4; 9 bases agree with TRBD1. Unmatched junction bases numbered 16, after V lost 7 bases and J lost 11 bases. Germline CDR1 reads KGHDR; CDR2 reads SFDVKD. This CDR3 is 16 amino acids long. The DNA of the CDR3 is TGTGCCACCAGGGGAGCTTACCGGGACGGGACAGGGAAACTGTTTTTT. It is translated as CATRGAYRDGTGKLFF.

The chain joins TRBV2 to TRBJ1-5; TRBD1 agrees at 7 bases. The V gene's germline CDR1 is SNHLY and CDR2 FYNNEI. The trim removed 4 bases at V and 5 bases at J, leaving 8 bases unmatched. The CDR3 contains 15 residues. In nucleotides, the CDR3 is TGTGCCAGCAGTGTTTGGGGGGACAGTGATCAGCCCCAGCATTTT. Encoded protein: CASSVWGDSDQPQHF.

The rearrangement uses TRBV30 and TRBJ1-1; maybe TRBD1 (6 bases). Trimming took 0 bases from V and 5 from J, leaving 13 bases between them. From germline, CDR1 is GTSNPN and CDR2 SVGIG (reference sequence). The CDR3 is 14 residues long. CDR3 protein: CAWSVPYRATEAFF. CDR3 in DNA: TGTGCCTGGAGTGTACCTTACAGGGCAACTGAAGCTTTCTTT. The full variable domain, with the rest looked up from reference TRBV30 and TRBJ1-1, is SQTIHQWPATLVQPVGSPLSLECTVEGTSNPNLYWYRQAAGRGLQLLFYSVGIGQISSEVPQNLSASRPQDRQFILSSKKLLLSDSGFYLCAWSVPYRATEAFFGQGTRLTVV.

In this sample, this clone turned up a few times. The gene calls are TRBV19 and TRBJ2-7, with D perhaps TRBD2 (6 bases). V was pared by 7 bases and J by 12 bases, with 13 bases between. The CDR3 sequence is 10 residues long. CDR1 and CDR2 from the germline V gene are LNHDA and SQIVND (reference sequence). CDR3 loop: CASNGGQGYF. In DNA form, the CDR3 reads TGTGCCAGTAACGGAGGGCAGGGGTACTTC.

This sequence joins TRBV5-4 and TRBJ1-1; TRBD1 is a possible D gene (5 bases). V was shortened by 4 bases and J by 1 base, with 11 bases between the two germline ends. This CDR3 is built from 14 residues. Germline V CDR1 and CDR2: SGHNT, YYREEE (reference sequence). The CDR3: CASSLTVANTEAFF. CDR3 DNA: TGTGCCAGCAGCCTGACAGTCGCGAACACTGAAGCTTTCTTT.

In this sample, this clone turned up once. The rearrangement links TRBV7-8 to TRBJ1-6; 7 nucleotides align to TRBD1. Germline lookup yields CDR1 SGHVS and CDR2 FQNEAQ. V shed 5 bases and J 9 bases; nucleotides not matched to a gene: 4. CDR3 length equals 13 residues. Here the CDR3 reads CASSPQGVSPLHF. CDR3 in DNA: TGTGCCAGCAGCCCCCAGGGGGTTTCACCCCTCCACTTT.

The rearrangement joins TRBV11-2 to TRBJ2-3, with 7 bases matching TRBD1. The V gene's germline CDR1 is SGHAT and CDR2 FQNNGV. J was trimmed by 6 bases and V by 6 bases; bases with no gene match: 12. CDR3 length: 15 amino acids. This chain's CDR3 is CASRGWTGSGDTQYF. CDR3 DNA sequence: TGTGCCAGCAGGGGATGGACAGGTTCCGGGGATACGCAGTATTTT.

The chain couples TRBV6-2 or TRBV6-3 to TRBJ2-7, with TRBD2 identical over 11 bases. Looked up from germline, CDR1 is MNHEY and CDR2 is SVGEGT. After removal of 0 bases from V and 2 bases from J, the junction contained 0 bases not matched to a gene. This CDR3 is built from 15 residues. The CDR3 loop reads CASSYSSGGAYEQYF. Written as DNA, the CDR3 is TGTGCCAGCAGTTACTCTAGCGGGGGGGCCTACGAGCAGTACTTC.

The rearrangement links TRBV6-5 to TRBJ2-3, with D unresolved. This CDR3 is 13 amino acids long. The ends were cut back, 0 bases at V and 7 bases at J, with 8 bases in the middle. Germline V gene lookup returns CDR1 MNHEY and CDR2 SVGAGI. The CDR3 sequence: CASSYSSDYTQYF. DNA for the CDR3: TGTGCCAGCAGTTACTCGAGTGATTATACGCAGTATTTT.

V gene TRBV10-1 combines with J gene TRBJ1-2, with a weak D call TRBD1 (5 bases). Trimming left V 10 bases short and J 8 bases short, with 14 bases between. The V gene's germline CDR1 is WNHNN and CDR2 SYGVQD (reference sequence). The CDR3 length is 11 residues. In DNA, the CDR3 is TGCGCCAAAGACAGCTTTCGGGGCTACACCTTC. Residues: CAKDSFRGYTF.

This rearrangement joins TRBV5-1 to TRBJ2-7; the match to TRBD2 covers 12 bases. CDR1 is SGHRS, CDR2 YFSETQ, per germline. The V gene end was trimmed by 6 bases and the J gene end by 1 base; junction bases not matched to a gene: 8. The CDR3 runs to 16 residues. The CDR3 DNA follows: TGCGCCAGCAACAGGTCCCTAGCGGGGGGGTCCTACGAGCAGTACTTC. Its protein is CASNRSLAGGSYEQYF.

This clone has only one observation. The chain recombines TRBV5-6 with TRBJ1-6; TRBD1 aligns across 10 bases. The CDR3 contains 15 residues. The V and J ends lost 2 bases and 7 bases, in that order; junction bases with no gene match: 3. CDR1 is SGHDT, CDR2 YYEEEE, per germline. The CDR3 spells CASSFPGQGNSPLHF. Written as DNA, the CDR3 is TGTGCCAGCAGCTTCCCGGGACAGGGGAATTCACCCCTCCACTTT.

This clone was counted a single time. The junction and the germline gene differ at one end; a read error may be behind it. The chain links TRBV10-3 to TRBJ1-4; D is unresolved. This CDR3 has 13 amino acids. The germline CDR1 and CDR2 sequences are ENHRY and SYGVKD. CDR3 in DNA: TGTGCCATCAGTGAGCAGGTCCTAAGGCCCTTGTACTTT. The encoded protein is CAISEQVLRPLYF.

CDR3 protein: CATSRDQGAGHLSYEQYF. CDR3 bases: TGTGCCACCAGCAGAGACCAGGGGGCCGGCCATCTCTCCTACGAGCAGTACTTC. This chain connects TRBV15 to TRBJ2-7, with TRBD1 matching over 8 bases. Germline loops: CDR1 LNHNV, CDR2 YYDKDF (reference sequence). CDR3 length equals 18 residues. The junction had 10 bases not matched to a gene; V was cut back by 0 bases and J by 0 bases.

The genes are TRBV11-2 and TRBJ1-2; 7 bases map to TRBD1. The CDR3 runs to 15 residues. Germline CDR1 is SGHAT and CDR2 is FQNNGV. V trimming: 0 bases; J trimming: 7 bases; junction bases outside the gene matches: 8. CDR3 loop: CASSLDLGRGFGYTF. As DNA, the CDR3 is TGTGCCAGCAGCTTAGATCTCGGCAGGGGGTTTGGCTACACCTTC.

This chain links TRBV2 with TRBJ1-4, with TRBD1 as a possible D gene (5 bases). Germline V gives CDR1 SNHLY, CDR2 FYNNEI. There are 16 residues in the CDR3. V lost 2 bases to trimming and J lost 7 bases, with 17 bases between them. CDR3 nucleotides: TGTGCCAGCAGTGAATTTGGTAGGCAGGGAATTGAAAAACTGTTTTTT. Its translation: CASSEFGRQGIEKLFF. Full variable domain (remainder filled in from reference TRBV2 and TRBJ1-4): EPEVTQTPSHQVTQMGQEVILRCVPISNHLYFYWYRQILGQKVEFLVSFYNNEISEKSEIFDDQFSVERPDGSNFTLKIRSTKLEDSAMYFCASSEFGRQGIEKLFFGSGTQLSVL.

The genes are TRBV9 and TRBJ1-3; D is perhaps TRBD1 (6 bases). CDR1 is SGDLS and CDR2 is YYNGEE in the germline V gene. Trimming removed 2 bases at V and 1 base at J, with 7 bases between. The CDR3 is 14 residues long. This chain's CDR3 is CASSVTGSGNTIYF. The CDR3 DNA reads as TGTGCCAGCAGCGTCACAGGGTCTGGAAACACCATATATTTT.

The chain joins TRBV5-6 to TRBJ1-6; D is perhaps TRBD1 (5 bases). Between the trimmed V and J ends, which lost 0 bases and 11 bases, there was a span of 9 bases. Looked up from germline, CDR1 is SGHDT and CDR2 is YYEEEE. The CDR3 is 13 amino acids. The CDR3 DNA sequence: TGTGCCAGCAGCTTGGAGGGGATTCCACCCCTCCACTTT. Its protein is CASSLEGIPPLHF. The complete variable domain, with remaining parts taken from reference TRBV5-6 and TRBJ1-6, reads DAGVTQSPTHLIKTRGQQVTLRCSPKSGHDTVSWYQQALGQGPQFIFQYYEEEERQRGNFPDRFSGHQFPNYSSELNVNALLLGDSALYLCASSLEGIPPLHFGNGTRLTVT.

The chain couples TRBV28 to TRBJ2-7, with D perhaps TRBD2 (6 bases). Germline CDR1 and CDR2: MDHEN and SYDVKM. The CDR3 runs to 14 residues. V was pared by 6 bases and J by 1 base, with 13 bases between. The CDR3 is CASRAGTLSYEQYF. The DNA of the CDR3 is TGTGCCAGCAGGGCAGGGACTTTATCCTACGAGCAGTACTTC.